This T cell receptor (beta chain) stems from a study of CD8+ T cells in alopecia areata. Whole-study results and caveats: Mouse data revealed clearer TCR sharing than patient data did, a gap possibly tied to HLA. For lesional scalp, especially alopecia totalis/universalis, clonality was higher than in normal scalp. Normal skin's resident alphabeta T cells are sequenced alongside lesional scalp T cells.

After isolation, RNA underwent reverse transcription to generate cDNA as the sequencing template. Profiling relied on immunoSEQ multiplex PCR, and the TCRdb table lists in-frame clones only, not all of them. The table includes approximately 170,000 clones, 60% to 70% detected once. Treatment noted: oral pan-JAK inhibitor, 5-10 mg twice daily. It was from PBMCs that CD4+ and CD8+ T cells were sorted. This clone was detected a few times. Its antigen is undetermined. V lost 0 bases and J lost 6, with 13 bases in between. The CDR3 has 15 amino acids. Germline CDR1 SGHRS, CDR2 YFSETQ. The sequenced sample was CD4+ T cells sorted from blood, obtained at week 4, from a patient treated with tofacitinib. This sequence was found in a human donor with alopecia areata. The chain is built from TRBV5-1 and TRBJ2-1, with D possibly TRBD2 on 6 matching bases. The CDR3 coding sequence is TGCGCCAGCAGCTTGGCATTAGCGGAGGTCAATGAGCAGTTCTTC. It encodes CASSLALAEVNEQFF. Variable domain in full (rest from reference TRBV5-1 and TRBJ2-1): KAGVTQTPRYLIKTRGQQVTLSCSPISGHRSVSWYQQTPGQGLQFLFEYFSETQRNKGNFPGRFSGRQFSNSRSEMNVSTLELGDSALYLCASSLALAEVNEQFFGPGTRLTVL.